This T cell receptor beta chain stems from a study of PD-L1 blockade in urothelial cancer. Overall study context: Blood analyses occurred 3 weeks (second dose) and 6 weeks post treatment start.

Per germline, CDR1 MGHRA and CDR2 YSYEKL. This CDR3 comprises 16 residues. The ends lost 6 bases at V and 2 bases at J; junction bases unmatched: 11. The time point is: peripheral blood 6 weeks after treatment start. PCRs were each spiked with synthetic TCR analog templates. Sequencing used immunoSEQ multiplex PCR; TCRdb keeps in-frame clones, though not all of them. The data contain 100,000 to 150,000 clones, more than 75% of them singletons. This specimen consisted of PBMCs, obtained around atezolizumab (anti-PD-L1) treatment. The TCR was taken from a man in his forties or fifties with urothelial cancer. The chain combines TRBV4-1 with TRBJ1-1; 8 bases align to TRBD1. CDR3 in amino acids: CASSPSLTGGNTEAFF. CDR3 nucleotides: TGCGCCAGCAGTCCATCCCTTACAGGGGGTAACACTGAAGCTTTCTTT.